This T cell receptor (beta chain) derives from a study of T cells after posttransplantation cyclophosphamide. Only in-frame clones appear in the TCRdb table, and some are missing; sequencing was by immunoSEQ multiplex PCR. The profile covers roughly 35,000 clones, none occurring a single time. This clone was counted ten times or more. Trimming left V 5 bases short and J 2 bases short, with 11 bases between. CDR1 MNHEY and CDR2 SVGEGT come from the germline V gene. This CDR3 has 14 residues. V is TRBV6-2 or TRBV6-3 and J is TRBJ2-3; the D gene is possibly TRBD2 (6 bases). The origin of this receptor is a woman in her forties or fifties in good health and a related stem cell transplant donor. The sequencing input was PBMCs. The CDR3 DNA sequence: TGTGCCAGCAGTAGGAGGGGCCCCACAGATACGCAGTATTTT. Translated: CASSRRGPTDTQYF.